This T cell receptor (beta chain) was sequenced for a study of T cell repertoires in cytomegalovirus infection. Study details: In the study, CMV epitopes included recently identified HLA-C-restricted and well-studied HLA-B-restricted ones.

V trimming: 0 bases; J trimming: 14 bases; junction bases outside the gene matches: 10. Per germline, CDR1 DFQATT and CDR2 SNEGSKA (reference sequence). The length of the CDR3 is 13 residues. As regards this clonotype: Antigen: not known.

One entry per CDR3 protein results from TCRdb running MiXCR on the reads. The sample carries about 310,000 distinct CDR3 sequences, about 25% recorded once. The sample here was cultured PBMCs, taken from culture after CMV antigen stimulation. This sequence was found in a human donor in good health (CMV status not recorded). Some clones in this sample may be carry-over from other donors' samples. This chain uses TRBV20-1 with TRBJ2-3, with TRBD2 matching over 8 bases. This CDR3 reads CSARESGTSRLYF. The DNA for the CDR3 is TGCAGTGCTAGAGAATCTGGGACTAGTCGCCTGTATTTT.